Listed below are T cell receptor beta chains from one sample, sequenced in a study of T-cell reconstitution after alpha-beta-depleted transplantation in children. One entry per CDR3 protein, called by TCRdb with MiXCR from the PCR reads. The profile covers more than 550,000 distinct CDR3 sequences, with about 10% appearing a single time and about 4.2% taken by the ten largest. The input for sequencing was PBMCs from the stem cell graft donor, taken from the stem cell graft. The receptors originated from a human donor who donated a stem cell graft to a child with acute myeloid leukemia. The conserved cysteine and the conserved F or W are not part of the CDR3 here. Not every row has a clone size; where given, it reads once, few, many or a size class.

j_gene: TRBJ2-7
abundance: -
v_gene: TRBV7-6
CDR3aa: ASSTGQGKSPYEQY

j_gene: TRBJ1-1
abundance: few
v_gene: TRBV7-3
CDR3aa: ASSLTGAPLGTEAF

j_gene: TRBJ2-3
abundance: many
v_gene: TRBV14
CDR3aa: ASSPRLKDTQY

j_gene: TRBJ2-7
abundance: many
v_gene: TRBV20-1
CDR3aa: SASGGGPYEQY

j_gene: TRBJ2-5
abundance: -
v_gene: TRBV6-2/TRBV6-3
CDR3aa: ASRSGLQETQY

j_gene: TRBJ1-1
abundance: -
v_gene: TRBV7-8
CDR3aa: ASSLVMLNTEAF

j_gene: TRBJ1-2
abundance: once
v_gene: TRBV29-1
CDR3aa: SAAGVSMTYT

j_gene: TRBJ2-2
abundance: many
v_gene: TRBV27
CDR3aa: ASSLSSGELF

j_gene: TRBJ2-5
abundance: -
v_gene: TRBV19
CDR3aa: ASRTGTGRQETQY

j_gene: TRBJ1-2
abundance: few
v_gene: TRBV10-3
CDR3aa: AIGAAGARGYT

j_gene: TRBJ2-3
abundance: many
v_gene: TRBV28
CDR3aa: ASTQSTDTQY

j_gene: TRBJ1-1
abundance: many
v_gene: TRBV3-1
CDR3aa: ASSQGAGNTEAF

j_gene: TRBJ2-1
abundance: -
v_gene: TRBV20-1
CDR3aa: SASGTAPSSYNEQF

j_gene: TRBJ2-7
abundance: many
v_gene: TRBV27
CDR3aa: ASITSEGSYEQY

j_gene: TRBJ2-5
abundance: -
v_gene: TRBV5-5
CDR3aa: ASSLFGTVKETQY

j_gene: TRBJ2-2
abundance: many
v_gene: TRBV6-5
CDR3aa: ASSHRIGQARNTGELF

j_gene: TRBJ2-1
abundance: few
v_gene: TRBV19
CDR3aa: ASSNLWTGEEVWDEQF

j_gene: TRBJ2-7
abundance: -
v_gene: TRBV7-8
CDR3aa: ASSGTGASGMYEQY

j_gene: TRBJ2-1
abundance: -
v_gene: TRBV7-3
CDR3aa: ASSLTGGDLSSEQF

j_gene: TRBJ2-7
abundance: -
v_gene: TRBV6-5
CDR3aa: ASSYRAGTYEQY

j_gene: TRBJ2-5
abundance: many
v_gene: TRBV12-3/TRBV12-4
CDR3aa: ASSWGGSGGPQETQY

j_gene: TRBJ2-3
abundance: few
v_gene: TRBV29-1
CDR3aa: SVEPGEAGGTQY

j_gene: TRBJ2-5
abundance: few
v_gene: TRBV12-3/TRBV12-4
CDR3aa: ASRATRGAGETQY

j_gene: TRBJ2-3
abundance: few
v_gene: TRBV5-1
CDR3aa: ASSPGTSLTDTQY

j_gene: TRBJ2-2
abundance: -
v_gene: TRBV7-8
CDR3aa: ASSFLRSGGNTGELF

j_gene: TRBJ2-2
abundance: many
v_gene: TRBV6-4
CDR3aa: ASSRSLTGELF

j_gene: TRBJ2-6
abundance: many
v_gene: TRBV10-1
CDR3aa: ASSESKDTGANVLT

j_gene: TRBJ1-1
abundance: few
v_gene: TRBV6-2/TRBV6-3
CDR3aa: ASTALGGQVTEAF

j_gene: TRBJ2-7
abundance: -
v_gene: TRBV20-1
CDR3aa: SASRDQNYEQY

j_gene: TRBJ1-1
abundance: -
v_gene: TRBV9
CDR3aa: ASRKIGGTEAF

j_gene: TRBJ2-1
abundance: -
v_gene: TRBV19
CDR3aa: ASRSLSGEQF

j_gene: TRBJ1-5
abundance: -
v_gene: TRBV20-1
CDR3aa: SAMMGASNQPQH

j_gene: TRBJ2-1
abundance: many
v_gene: TRBV2
CDR3aa: ASGLAGGANEQF

j_gene: TRBJ2-2
abundance: few
v_gene: TRBV20-1
CDR3aa: SARKGGQTHLAGERTGELF

j_gene: TRBJ1-2
abundance: few
v_gene: TRBV27
CDR3aa: ASSYLSRPYGYT

j_gene: TRBJ1-1
abundance: many
v_gene: TRBV5-1
CDR3aa: ASSLGRLPNTEAF

j_gene: TRBJ2-7
abundance: -
v_gene: TRBV3-1
CDR3aa: ASSQGGTSGYEQY

j_gene: TRBJ2-7
abundance: few
v_gene: TRBV12-3/TRBV12-4
CDR3aa: ASSLTERGPTTGYEQY

j_gene: TRBJ2-1
abundance: -
v_gene: TRBV20-1
CDR3aa: SARDSAPNEQF

j_gene: TRBJ2-1
abundance: -
v_gene: TRBV29-1
CDR3aa: SGLGTSGRRSEQF